This T cell receptor beta chain emerged from a study of immune evolution from preneoplasia to lung adenocarcinoma. Study-level findings and limits: KRAS-mutant nodules had the highest T cell clonality. Later-stage lesions appeared to have more T cells, more diversity, less clonality. From normal lung to invasive adenocarcinoma, top clone frequencies appeared to decrease.

Clones were sequenced by immunoSEQ multiplex PCR, and TCRdb holds only the in-frame ones, with some missing. This sample carries around 11,000 clones, about 78% of them seen once, and the ten largest clones take around 3.9%. Nucleic acids came from premalignant or tumor cells enriched by macro-dissection. CDR1 KGHSH and CDR2 LQKENI come from the germline V gene. With V trimmed by 4 bases and J by 4 bases, 6 bases remained unmatched. The CDR3 is 15 residues long. This clone was recorded once. Its antigen is unidentified. The chain uses TRBV18 and TRBJ1-5; the match to TRBD1 covers 8 bases. The sequenced sample was FFPE minimally invasive lung adenocarcinoma tissue. The clonotype was recovered from a person aged 55-85 years with lung adenocarcinoma. CDR3 DNA sequence: TGTGCCAGCTCACTGGGGACAGGCGCAAATCAGCCCCAGCATTTT. Protein product: CASSLGTGANQPQHF.